This T cell receptor (beta chain) was recorded in a study of blood T cell repertoires in COVID-19. Turning to the study itself: Samples representing acute and convalescent COVID-19 were sourced from the United States, Italy and Spain. Sample material is recorded as cDNA or gDNA derived from T cells, B-cell-depleted T cells, or PBMCs.

Looked up from germline, CDR1 is SGHTA and CDR2 is FQGNSA. V gave up 0 bases and J gave up 8 bases; unmatched junction bases: 2. The CDR3 is made up of 14 amino acids. Original methodology: Researchers report that nucleated cell counts were estimated from reference gene primer amplification. The protocol was immunoSEQ multiplex PCR, while the TCRdb copy is restricted to in-frame clones and leaves out a portion. D and trimming were read from the DNA, whereas the V and J calls and clone size are those reported in that table. The sample has roughly 70,000 clones, 88% seen once. The sequenced sample was peripheral blood. The sequence came from a man aged 70 or older with active or convalescent COVID-19. This chain connects TRBV7-2 to TRBJ2-1, with 9 bases fitting TRBD2. CDR3 residues: CASSLAREGYEQFF. The CDR3 DNA is TGTGCCAGCAGCTTAGCGCGGGAGGGGTATGAGCAGTTCTTC.